The clone carrying this TCR beta chain was recorded a few times. These data belong to a study of patients and donors after allogeneic stem cell transplantation. V shed 7 bases, J shed 3 bases, and the junction held 4 bases outside the gene matches. The CDR3 length is 13 residues. Germline CDR1 reads MNHNS; CDR2 reads SASEGT. Via MiXCR, TCRdb re-called the RT-PCR reads, giving one row per CDR3 protein. The sample shows about 960,000 distinct CDR3 sequences, about a sixth of them seen only once. The TCR comes from a human donor who was either an allogeneic HSCT recipient or a stem cell or donor lymphocyte infusion donor (not recorded which). It is not recorded whose cells these are; they may come from a transplant donor. What was sequenced was blood, either unsorted or a sorted T cell fraction (not recorded which). This chain uses TRBV6-1 with TRBJ2-7; the match to TRBD1 covers 9 bases. This CDR3 reads CASTRDRDYEQYF. The DNA of the CDR3 is TGTGCCAGCACCCGGGACAGGGACTACGAGCAGTACTTC.